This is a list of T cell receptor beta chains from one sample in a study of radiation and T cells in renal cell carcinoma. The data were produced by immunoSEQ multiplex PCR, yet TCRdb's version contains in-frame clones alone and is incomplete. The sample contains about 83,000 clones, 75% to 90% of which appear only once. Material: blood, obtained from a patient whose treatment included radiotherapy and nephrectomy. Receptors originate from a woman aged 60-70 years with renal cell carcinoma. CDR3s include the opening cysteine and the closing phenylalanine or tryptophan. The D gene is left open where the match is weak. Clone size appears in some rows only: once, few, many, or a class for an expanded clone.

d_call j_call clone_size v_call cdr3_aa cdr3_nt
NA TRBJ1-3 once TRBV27 CASSSLVGSSGNTIYF TGTGCCAGCAGTTCTCTCGTGGGGAGCTCTGGAAACACCATATATTTT
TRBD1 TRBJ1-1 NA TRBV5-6 CASSRNRGNTEAFF TGTGCCAGCAGCAGAAACAGGGGGAACACTGAAGCTTTCTTT
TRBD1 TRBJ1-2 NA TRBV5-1 CASTLQPGTVNYGYTF TGCGCCAGTACTCTCCAACCCGGGACAGTTAACTATGGCTACACCTTC
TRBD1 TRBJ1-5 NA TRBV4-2 CASSQDLQGGNQPQHF TGTGCCAGCAGCCAAGATCTACAGGGGGGCAATCAGCCCCAGCATTTT
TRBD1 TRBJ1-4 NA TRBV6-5 CASSWDRAKKLFF TGTGCCAGCAGCTGGGACAGGGCTAAAAAACTGTTTTTT
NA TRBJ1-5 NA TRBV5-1 CASSPNSNQPQHF TGCGCCAGCAGCCCAAACAGCAATCAGCCCCAGCATTTT
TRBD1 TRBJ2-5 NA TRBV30 CAWSPGQLQETQYF TGTGCCTGGAGTCCGGGACAGTTACAAGAGACCCAGTACTTC
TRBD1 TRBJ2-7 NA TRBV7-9 CASSDRGQNEQYF TGTGCCAGCTCGGACAGGGGGCAAAACGAGCAGTACTTC
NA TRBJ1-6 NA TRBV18 CASSPLMELGSYNSPLHF TGTGCCAGCTCACCACTTATGGAGTTGGGGTCCTATAATTCACCCCTCCACTTT
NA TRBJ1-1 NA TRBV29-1 CSVEVMGGTEAFF TGCAGCGTTGAAGTTATGGGGGGCACTGAAGCTTTCTTT
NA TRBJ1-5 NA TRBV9 CASSVRRFRDSNQPQHF TGTGCCAGCAGCGTACGTAGGTTTAGAGATAGCAATCAGCCCCAGCATTTT
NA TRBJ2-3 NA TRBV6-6 CASSYSPPLADTQYF TGTGCCAGCAGTTATTCTCCCCCCCTGGCAGATACGCAGTATTTT
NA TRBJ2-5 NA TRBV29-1 CSVISGTQYF TGCAGCGTCATTAGCGGGACCCAGTACTTC
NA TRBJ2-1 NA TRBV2 CASSEVSEQFF TGTGCCAGCAGTGAGGTGTCTGAGCAGTTCTTC
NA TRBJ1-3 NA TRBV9 CASSADSSGNTIYF TGTGCCAGCAGCGCGGACAGCTCTGGAAACACCATATATTTT
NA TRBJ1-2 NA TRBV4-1 CASSQSRYSGNYGYTF TGCGCCAGCAGCCAGAGCCGATACAGTGGTAACTATGGCTACACCTTC
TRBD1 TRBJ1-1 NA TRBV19 CASSQGAFYTEAFF TGTGCCAGTAGCCAGGGGGCCTTTTACACTGAAGCTTTCTTT
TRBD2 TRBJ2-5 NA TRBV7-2 CASSLGLGGRETQYF TGTGCCAGCAGCTTAGGTTTGGGAGGGAGGGAGACCCAGTACTTC
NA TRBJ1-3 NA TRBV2 CASNGVSGNTIYF TGTGCCAGCAACGGGGTATCTGGAAACACCATATATTTT
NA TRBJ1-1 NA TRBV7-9 CASSFGQGRTEAFF TGTGCCAGCAGCTTCGGGCAGGGGAGGACTGAAGCTTTCTTT
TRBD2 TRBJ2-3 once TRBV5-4 CASSYRWGREEDTQYF TGTGCCAGCAGTTACCGATGGGGGCGGGAGGAAGATACGCAGTATTTT
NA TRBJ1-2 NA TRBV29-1 CSVTDSGMSYTF TGCAGCGTGACGGACAGTGGAATGAGCTACACCTTC
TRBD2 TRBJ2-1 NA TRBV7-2 CASSLNGGSSYNEQFF TGTGCCAGCAGCTTGAACGGCGGGAGCTCCTACAATGAGCAGTTCTTC
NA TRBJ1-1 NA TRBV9 CASSVQAQGTEAFF TGTGCCAGCAGCGTACAGGCCCAGGGCACTGAAGCTTTCTTT
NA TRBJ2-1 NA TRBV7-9 CASSLGQSKQFF TGTGCCAGCAGCTTAGGACAATCCAAGCAGTTCTTC
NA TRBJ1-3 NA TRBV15 CATSRETVTRSGNTIYF TGTGCCACCAGCAGAGAGACAGTAACTAGGTCTGGAAACACCATATATTTT
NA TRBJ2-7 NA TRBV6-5 CASSYSTSGIYEQYF TGTGCCAGCAGTTACTCGACGTCCGGAATCTACGAGCAGTACTTC
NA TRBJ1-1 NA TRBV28 CASSLRGNTEAFF TGTGCCAGCAGTTTGAGGGGGAACACTGAAGCTTTCTTT
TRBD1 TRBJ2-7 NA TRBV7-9 CASSWTGTSYEQYF TGTGCCAGCAGCTGGACAGGGACCTCCTACGAGCAGTACTTC
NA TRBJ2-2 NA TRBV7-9 CASSLEGTGELFF TGTGCCAGCAGCTTAGAGGGCACCGGGGAGCTGTTTTTT
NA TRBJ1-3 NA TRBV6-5 CASADSGNTIYF TGTGCCAGCGCCGACTCTGGAAACACCATATATTTT
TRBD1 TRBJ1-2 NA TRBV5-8 CASSLYRGLLGYTF TGTGCCAGCAGCTTGTACAGGGGCCTTCTAGGCTACACCTTC
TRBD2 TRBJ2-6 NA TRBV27 CASSYGGSGLLGANVLTF TGTGCCAGCAGTTATGGCGGGAGCGGACTATTGGGGGCCAACGTCCTGACTTTC
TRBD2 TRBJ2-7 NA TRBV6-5 CASSLAALLSYEQYF TGTGCCAGCAGTCTAGCGGCTTTGTTGAGCTACGAGCAGTACTTC
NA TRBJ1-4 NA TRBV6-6 CASSSWTGNEKLFF TGTGCCAGCAGTTCCTGGACGGGCAATGAAAAACTGTTTTTT
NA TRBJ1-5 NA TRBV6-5 CASSYGGHSNQPQHF TGTGCCAGCAGTTACGGAGGACATAGCAATCAGCCCCAGCATTTT
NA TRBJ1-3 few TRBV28 CASSFSNPGNTIYF TGTGCCAGCAGTTTTTCTAACCCCGGAAACACCATATATTTT
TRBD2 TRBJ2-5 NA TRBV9 CASSPPGGTQETQYF TGTGCCAGCAGCCCCCCCGGGGGGACCCAAGAGACCCAGTACTTC
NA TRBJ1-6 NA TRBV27 CASSLGRYNSPLHF TGTGCCAGCAGCCTCGGACGCTATAATTCACCCCTCCACTTT
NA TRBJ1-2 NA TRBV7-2 CASSLEGWGYTF TGTGCCAGCAGCTTAGAAGGGTGGGGCTACACCTTC
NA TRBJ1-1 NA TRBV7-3 CASSVTQGWGLNTEAFF TGTGCCAGCAGCGTCACCCAGGGTTGGGGGTTGAACACTGAAGCTTTCTTT
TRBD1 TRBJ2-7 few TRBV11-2 CASSPRPGQFNEQYF TGTGCCAGCAGCCCCCGACCGGGACAGTTCAACGAGCAGTACTTC
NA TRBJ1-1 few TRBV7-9 CASSLGPGEFTEAFF TGTGCCAGCAGCTTAGGACCAGGGGAATTTACTGAAGCTTTCTTT
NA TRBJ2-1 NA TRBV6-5 CASRLNGLRYNEQFF TGTGCCAGCAGACTCAACGGGTTACGGTACAATGAGCAGTTCTTC
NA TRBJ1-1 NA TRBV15 CATSRRERAAEAFF TGTGCCACCAGCAGAAGGGAGCGAGCGGCTGAAGCTTTCTTT
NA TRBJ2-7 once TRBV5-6 CASSLAYEQYF TGTGCCAGCAGCTTGGCTTACGAGCAGTACTTC
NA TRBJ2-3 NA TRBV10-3 CAISRTAGMTDTQYF TGTGCCATCAGCCGGACGGCGGGAATGACAGATACGCAGTATTTT
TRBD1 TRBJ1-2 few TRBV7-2 CASSLDRGYGYTF TGTGCCAGCAGCTTAGACAGGGGTTATGGCTACACCTTC
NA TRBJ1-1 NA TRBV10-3 CAISDSRRMNTEAFF TGTGCCATCAGTGATAGTCGGCGTATGAACACTGAAGCTTTCTTT
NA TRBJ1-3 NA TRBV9 CASSTFSGTGNTIYF TGTGCCAGCAGCACGTTTAGTGGTACTGGAAACACCATATATTTT
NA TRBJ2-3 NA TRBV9 CASSFPRGTQYF TGTGCCAGCAGCTTCCCTAGGGGGACGCAGTATTTT
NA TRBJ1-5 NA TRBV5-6 CASSFGGYSNQPQHF TGTGCCAGCAGCTTTGGGGGGTATAGCAATCAGCCCCAGCATTTT
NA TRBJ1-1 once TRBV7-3 CASLGINTEAFF TGTGCCAGCCTGGGGATTAACACTGAAGCTTTCTTT
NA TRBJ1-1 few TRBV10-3 CAISDPGQSNTEAFF TGTGCCATCAGTGACCCGGGACAATCGAACACTGAAGCTTTCTTT